These 19 T cell receptor beta chains were sequenced from one sample in a study of control samples from healthy donors and cancer patients. This table comes from immunoSEQ multiplex PCR, and its TCRdb copy is limited to in-frame clones, with some not included. The sample carries over 200,000 clones, roughly 82% recorded once. The source material was PBMCs. All receptors derive from a woman in her sixties or seventies with lung cancer.

This rearrangement joins TRBV11-2 to TRBJ1-3; TRBD1 matches at 7 bases. Germline V gives CDR1 SGHAT, CDR2 FQNNGV. The CDR3 runs 16 residues. V lost 5 bases to trimming and J lost 0 bases; unmatched junction nucleotides: 7. The CDR3 loop is CASSPQGGASGNTIYF. Here the CDR3 DNA reads TGTGCCAGCAGCCCCCAGGGGGGGGCCTCTGGAAACACCATATATTTT.

This chain uses TRBV4-1 with TRBJ2-6; 7 nucleotides match TRBD2. The germline V gene encodes CDR1 MGHRA and CDR2 YSYEKL. V shed 0 bases and J 2 bases; nucleotides not matched to a gene: 4. This CDR3 has 17 amino acids. The DNA for the CDR3 is TGCGCCAGCAGCCAAGATTTGGGGGGGACTGGGGCCAACGTCCTGACTTTC. As protein: CASSQDLGGTGANVLTF.

This clone has only one observation. V and J are TRBV3-1 (or the pseudogene TRBV3-2) and TRBJ1-1, with D uncertain. Trimming shortened V by 7 bases and J by 3 bases, and 12 bases separated the two germline ends. The CDR3 has 13 residues. Per the germline V gene, CDR1 is LGHDT and CDR2 is YNNKEL (reference sequence). The CDR3 loop reads CASTFGSDTEAFF. CDR3 DNA sequence: TGTGCCAGCACTTTTGGGAGCGACACTGAAGCTTTCTTT.

The chain carries TRBV30 and TRBJ2-2; 8 bases agree with TRBD1. After removal of 5 bases from V and 2 bases from J, the junction contained 1 base not matched to a gene. Germline lookup yields CDR1 GTSNPN and CDR2 SVGIG (reference sequence). The CDR3 has 13 amino acids. DNA of the CDR3: TGTGCCTGGGACAGGGGAAACACCGGGGAGCTGTTTTTT. This translates into CAWDRGNTGELFF.

The rearrangement links TRBV27 to TRBJ1-3; D ambiguous. Trimming pared 4 bases from V and 4 bases from J, leaving 14 bases between. The CDR3 is made up of 15 amino acids. Germline CDR1 reads MNHEY; CDR2 reads SMNVEV (reference sequence). CDR3 nucleotide sequence: TGTGCCAGCAGTTCTCGATGGGGAGTAGGAAACACCATATATTTT. This sequence encodes CASSSRWGVGNTIYF.

The chain recombines TRBV7-6 with TRBJ2-2; D ambiguous. Germline CDR1 is SGHVS and CDR2 is FNYEAQ. This CDR3 has 13 residues. V was clipped by 5 bases and J by 6 bases, with 10 bases between them. The CDR3 nucleotides are TGTGCCAGCAGCCCCCACATTGCCGGGGAGCTGTTTTTT. Translated: CASSPHIAGELFF.

This chain links TRBV7-8 with TRBJ2-7, with 8 positions matching TRBD1. The CDR3 covers 14 residues. Germline lookup yields CDR1 SGHVS and CDR2 FQNEAQ. V was clipped by 3 bases and J by 1 base; unmatched bases: 2. The CDR3: CASSFGTGSYEQYF. The DNA for the CDR3 is TGTGCCAGCAGCTTTGGGACAGGATCCTACGAGCAGTACTTC.

V usage is TRBV27 and J usage is TRBJ2-6, with 12 bases identical to TRBD1. V lost 3 bases, J lost 2 bases, and 5 bases stayed unmatched. This CDR3 spans 18 amino acids. CDR1 is MNHEY and CDR2 is SMNVEV in the germline V gene (reference sequence). CDR3 nucleotide sequence: TGTGCCAGCAGTTTTCCGGGACAGGGGGCCCCTGGGGCCAACGTCCTGACTTTC. As protein: CASSFPGQGAPGANVLTF.

The CDR3 spells CASTRSGGGGHEQYF. CDR3 DNA sequence: TGTGCCAGCACCAGATCGGGCGGTGGAGGGCACGAGCAGTACTTC. V and J are TRBV28 and TRBJ2-7; D is possibly TRBD2 (6 bases). CDR3 length: 15 amino acids. The V end was cut by 7 bases, the J end by 5 bases, with 21 bases between. Germline lookup yields CDR1 MDHEN and CDR2 SYDVKM.

The V and J genes are TRBV18 and TRBJ1-6, with D perhaps TRBD1 (6 bases). The germline V and J ends were trimmed by 3 bases and 8 bases, with 11 bases remaining between them. This CDR3 has 14 residues. The germline gives CDR1 KGHSH, CDR2 LQKENI. The CDR3 sequence: CASSPRGADSPLHF. As DNA, the CDR3 is TGTGCCAGCTCACCGAGGGGGGCAGATTCACCCCTCCACTTT. The full variable domain, completed using reference TRBV18 and TRBJ1-6, is NAGVMQNPRHLVRRRGQEARLRCSPMKGHSHVYWYRQLPEEGLKFMVYLQKENIIDESGMPKERFSAEFPKEGPSILRIQQVVRGDSAAYFCASSPRGADSPLHFGNGTRLTVT.

V gene TRBV5-1 combines with J gene TRBJ2-6, with TRBD1 matching over 7 bases. Germline V gene sequence: CDR1 SGHRS, CDR2 YFSETQ. The CDR3 consists of 17 residues. The J segment lost 2 bases and the V segment lost 2 bases, leaving 7 bases of the junction unmatched. CDR3 loop: CASSLTGEGTGANVLTF. Written as DNA, the CDR3 is TGCGCCAGCAGCTTAACAGGGGAAGGGACTGGGGCCAACGTCCTGACTTTC.

This chain uses TRBV7-9 with TRBJ1-2; the D is unclear. The CDR3 is 13 amino acids. V shed 5 bases and J shed 6 bases, with 13 bases lying between them. Germline V gene data show CDR1 as SEHNR and CDR2 as FQNEAQ (reference sequence). This chain's CDR3 is CASSPRVYHGYTF. CDR3 in DNA: TGTGCCAGCAGCCCTAGGGTCTACCATGGCTACACCTTC.

The chain employs TRBV5-4 and TRBJ2-7; perhaps TRBD2 as D (6 bases). This CDR3 has 14 amino acids. CDR1 is SGHNT and CDR2 is YYREEE in the germline V gene (reference sequence). Deletions cut 2 bases from V and 1 base from J, with 10 bases between. CDR3 in DNA: TGTGCCAGCAGCTTCGGGGGTCAATCCTACGAGCAGTACTTC. Its protein is CASSFGGQSYEQYF.

The rearrangement links TRBV10-2 to TRBJ2-1; perhaps TRBD2 as D (6 bases). The CDR3 contains 15 residues. Per the germline V gene, CDR1 is WSHSY and CDR2 is SAAADI. The V end lost 4 bases, the J end lost 0 bases, and 10 bases lay between the germline ends. The CDR3 here is CASSVVGGSYNEQFF. CDR3 sequence (DNA): TGCGCCAGCAGTGTAGTGGGAGGCTCCTACAATGAGCAGTTCTTC.

J is TRBJ1-5 and V is TRBV30; a weak D match, TRBD1 (6 bases). The CDR3 is 15 residues long. Trimming removed 2 bases from V and 3 bases from J, with 14 bases in between. CDR1 GTSNPN and CDR2 SVGIG come from the germline V gene (reference sequence). The CDR3 DNA sequence: TGTGCCTGGAGTCAGAACAGGGATCCCAATCAGCCCCAGCATTTT. It encodes CAWSQNRDPNQPQHF.

The chain recombines TRBV4-1 with TRBJ1-4, with D tentatively TRBD1 (6 bases). This CDR3 region has 15 residues. The V gene lost 0 bases and the J gene lost 7 bases, with 12 bases spanning the gap. The germline V gene encodes CDR1 MGHRA and CDR2 YSYEKL. This CDR3 is CASSQDSGGPEKLFF. The CDR3 coding sequence is TGCGCCAGCAGCCAAGATTCCGGGGGCCCTGAAAAACTGTTTTTT.

The chain uses TRBV6-1 and TRBJ1-6, with a weak D call TRBD1 (6 bases). Germline assignment: CDR1 MNHNS and CDR2 SASEGT. The CDR3 contains 12 residues. Trimming removed 3 bases at V and 16 bases at J, with 13 bases between. CDR3: CASSDTGLILHF. The CDR3 DNA reads TGTGCCAGCAGTGATACAGGGTTAATTCTCCACTTT.

V usage is TRBV7-3 and J usage is TRBJ2-5, with D maybe TRBD2 (5 bases). CDR1 is SGHTA and CDR2 is FQGTGA in the germline V gene. CDR3 length: 12 amino acids. The V gene lost 1 base and the J gene lost 7 bases, with 7 bases spanning the gap. The DNA of the CDR3 is TGTGCCAGCAGCTTAAACCGGGGGACCCAGTACTTC. This gives the protein CASSLNRGTQYF.

This clone came up a few times. The CDR3 DNA is TGTGCCAGCAGCTTAAATCATGGTTCACCCCTCCACTTT. Amino acid sequence: CASSLNHGSPLHF. The rearrangement uses TRBV7-3 and TRBJ1-6; D not certain. CDR1 is SGHTA and CDR2 is FQGTGA in the germline V gene. V shed 1 base and J shed 9 bases, with 7 bases lying between them. The CDR3 runs 13 residues.